In its sample, the clone carrying this T cell receptor beta chain was seen a few times. TCRdb itself ran the 5' RACE reads through MiXCR, one entry per CDR3 protein. Here the sample spans 500,000 to 550,000 distinct CDR3 sequences, roughly 20% being singletons. This CDR3 is built from 13 residues. Trimming removed 4 bases at V and 5 bases at J, with 9 bases between. Germline V CDR1 and CDR2: SNHLY, FYNNEI. This sample stems from a study of T-cell memory formation after mild COVID-19. The sample was PBMCs or a T cell subset sorted from them (not recorded which). This receptor was obtained from an adult woman who had mild COVID-19 (a few samples of this study predate the infection). Cell type and time point are not known. This rearrangement joins TRBV2 to TRBJ1-5; D is possibly TRBD1 (5 bases). The CDR3: CASSAQGDQPQHF. The CDR3 nucleotides read TGTGCCAGCAGTGCCCAGGGCGATCAGCCCCAGCATTTT.